This entry describes one T cell receptor beta chain. Its antigen has not been determined. No clone much larger than this one lies a single base away; base qualities are absent. This record belongs to a study of STAT3 mutations in large granular lymphocyte leukemia (dated by TCRdb to between 2019 and 2020). For the wider study: Roughly half of the T-LGLL patients who were sequenced longitudinally carried canonical activating STAT3 mutations. One or more immunosuppressive therapy regimens were given to more than half of T-LGLL patients, and hematologic response was seen in around 40% of the treated patients. Patients with T-cell large granular lymphocyte leukemia underwent serial deep sequencing of TCRbeta CDR3 and STAT3 to reconstruct clonal hierarchy and dynamics. From an initial cohort of roughly 190 LGL patients, approximately 19 representative T-LGLL cases were picked for longitudinal TCRbeta and STAT3 sequencing. As controls within the study, a couple of patients with natural killer LGL leukemia were also sequenced longitudinally. For each patient, sequencing was performed at an average of roughly 4 time points, with a range of 2 to 8 samplings. Summary of the overall study and its limitations: The linking of therapy response to changes in TCR clonal burden was complicated by variable intervals between samplings and differing treatment regimens. The burden of the dominant TCR clone was higher than the STAT3 mutant burden in several patients, which suggests that the STAT3 mutation arose secondarily inside a clone that had already expanded. Because no samples were available when a clone first appeared, clonal expansion was inferred from samplings taken at other points. Because codominant clonotypes persisted in some patients, a small but highly pathogenic clone may have been missed. TCR clonotype switching after therapy was seen in about 35% of the 18 patients, with all newly emerging clones being STAT3 wild type. All T-LGLL patients had at least one immunodominant TCRbeta clonotype, and roughly half had multiple immunodominant subclonotypes.

DNA was extracted from blood mononuclear cells, and the same DNA was used for both TCR and STAT3 sequencing. An Illumina MiSeq was used to sequence the TCRbeta libraries, yielding an average of approximately 40,000 productive templates per sample. Using multiplex PCR amplification, the immunoSEQ assay generated the TCRbeta CDR3 libraries. In the paper's pipeline: Repertoire diversity was computed as previously defined, with values near 0 indicating extremely monoclonal samples. Not all clones reach the TCRdb copy of this immuneACCESS table, which keeps in-frame sequences only. Checked studies attribute under half of the gap to unresolved V genes and leave the rest unexplained. The DNA was the basis for D and trimming; V, J and clone size are from that table. The sample table holds around 30,000 clones, of which approximately 86% were seen once. The top ten clones comprise about 13% of the sample.

Cut back by 1 base and 4 bases, the V and J ends lie 3 bases apart. From the cysteine up to the phenylalanine, the CDR3 has a length of 12 residues. CDR3 DNA only is kept here, 36 bases in frame from base 1. For CDR1 and CDR2, the germline V gene lists SGHNT and YENEEA. The sequence was obtained from a man aged 55 to 70 with T-cell large granular lymphocyte leukemia. Some clones in this sample may be carry-over from other donors' samples. The age is the age at diagnosis. The material sequenced was peripheral blood mononuclear cells. The chain employs TRBV11-3 and TRBJ2-3; no D gene is confidently identified. The DNA sequence is given as TGTGCCAGCAGCTTAGGCGCAGATACGCAGTATTTT. This gives the protein CASSLGADTQYF.